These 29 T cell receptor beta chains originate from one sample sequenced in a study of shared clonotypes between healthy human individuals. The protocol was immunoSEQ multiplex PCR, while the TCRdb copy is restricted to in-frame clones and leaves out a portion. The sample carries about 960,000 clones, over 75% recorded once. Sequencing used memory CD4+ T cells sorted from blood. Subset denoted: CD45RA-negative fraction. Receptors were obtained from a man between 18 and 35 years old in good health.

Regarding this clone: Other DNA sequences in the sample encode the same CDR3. In nucleotides, the CDR3 is TGTGCCAGCTCCGGGGACAGATCCTCCTACGAGCAGTACTTC. Translating gives CASSGDRSSYEQYF. The chain employs TRBV18 and TRBJ2-7, with 7 bases aligning to TRBD1. The V segment lost 6 bases and the J segment 0 bases; nucleotides outside the gene matches: 5. The CDR3 spans 14 residues. Looked up from germline, CDR1 is KGHSH and CDR2 is LQKENI. The whole variable domain, remainder taken from reference TRBV18 and TRBJ2-7, is NAGVMQNPRHLVRRRGQEARLRCSPMKGHSHVYWYRQLPEEGLKFMVYLQKENIIDESGMPKERFSAEFPKEGPSILRIQQVVRGDSAAYFCASSGDRSSYEQYFGPGTRLTVT.

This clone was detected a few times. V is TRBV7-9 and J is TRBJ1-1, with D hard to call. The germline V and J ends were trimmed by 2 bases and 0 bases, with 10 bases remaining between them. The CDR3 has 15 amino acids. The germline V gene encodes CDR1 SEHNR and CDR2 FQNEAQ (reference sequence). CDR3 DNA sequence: TGTGCCAGCAGCTTACTAGCCGGGTTGAACACTGAAGCTTTCTTT. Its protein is CASSLLAGLNTEAFF.

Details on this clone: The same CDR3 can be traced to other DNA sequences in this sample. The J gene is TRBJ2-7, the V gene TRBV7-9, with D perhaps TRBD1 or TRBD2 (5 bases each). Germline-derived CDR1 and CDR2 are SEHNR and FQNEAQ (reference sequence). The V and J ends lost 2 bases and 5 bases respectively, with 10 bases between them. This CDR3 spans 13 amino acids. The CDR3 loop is CASSLQGADEQYF. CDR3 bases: TGTGCCAGCAGCTTACAGGGAGCCGACGAGCAGTACTTC.

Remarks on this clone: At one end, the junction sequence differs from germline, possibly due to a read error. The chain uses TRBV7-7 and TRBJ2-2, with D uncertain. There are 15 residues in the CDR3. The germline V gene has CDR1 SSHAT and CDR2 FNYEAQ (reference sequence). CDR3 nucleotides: TGTGCTAGCAGCTTTCTGGCGCATCCCACCGGGGAGCTGTTTTTT. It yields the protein CASSFLAHPTGELFF. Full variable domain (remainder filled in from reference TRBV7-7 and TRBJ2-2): GAGVSQSPRYKVTKRGQDVTLRCDPISSHATLYWYQQALGQGPEFLTYFNYEAQPDKSGLPSDRFSAERPEGSISTLTIQRTEQRDSAMYRCASSFLAHPTGELFFGEGSRLTVL.

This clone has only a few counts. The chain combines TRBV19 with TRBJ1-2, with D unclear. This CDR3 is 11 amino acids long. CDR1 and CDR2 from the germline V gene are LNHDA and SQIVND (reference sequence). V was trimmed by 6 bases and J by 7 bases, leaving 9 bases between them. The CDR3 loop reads CASSLVGGYTF. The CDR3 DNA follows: TGTGCCAGTAGCCTTGTCGGTGGCTACACCTTC.

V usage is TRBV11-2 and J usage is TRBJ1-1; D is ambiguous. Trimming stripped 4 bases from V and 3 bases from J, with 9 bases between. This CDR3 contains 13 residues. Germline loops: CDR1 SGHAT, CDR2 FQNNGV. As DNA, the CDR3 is TGTGCCAGCAGCTCAAAGGCTGACACTGAAGCTTTCTTT. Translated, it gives CASSSKADTEAFF.

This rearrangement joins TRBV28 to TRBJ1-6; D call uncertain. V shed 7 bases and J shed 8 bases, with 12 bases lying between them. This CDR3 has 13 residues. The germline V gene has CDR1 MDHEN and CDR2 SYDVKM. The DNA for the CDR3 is TGTGCCAGCAATGGGCGGGTAGATTCACCCCTCCACTTT. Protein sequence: CASNGRVDSPLHF.

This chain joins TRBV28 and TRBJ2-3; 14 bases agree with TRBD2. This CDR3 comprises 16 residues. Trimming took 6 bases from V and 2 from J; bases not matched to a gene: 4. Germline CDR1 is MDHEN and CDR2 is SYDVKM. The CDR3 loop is CASSLTSGGVTDTQYF. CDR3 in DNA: TGTGCCAGCAGCCTGACTAGCGGGGGGGTCACAGATACGCAGTATTTT.

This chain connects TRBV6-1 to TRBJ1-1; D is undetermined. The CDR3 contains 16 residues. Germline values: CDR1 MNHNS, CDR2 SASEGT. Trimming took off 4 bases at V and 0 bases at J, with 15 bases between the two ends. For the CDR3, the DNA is TGTGCCAGCAGTGTACAATCTTTCCCCTTGAACACTGAAGCTTTCTTT. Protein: CASSVQSFPLNTEAFF.

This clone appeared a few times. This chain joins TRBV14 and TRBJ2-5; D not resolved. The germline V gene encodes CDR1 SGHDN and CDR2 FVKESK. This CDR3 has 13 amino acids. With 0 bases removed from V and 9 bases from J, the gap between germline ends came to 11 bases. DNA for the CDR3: TGTGCCAGCAGCCAAGATCAAGCCCTCCCCCAGTACTTC. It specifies CASSQDQALPQYF.

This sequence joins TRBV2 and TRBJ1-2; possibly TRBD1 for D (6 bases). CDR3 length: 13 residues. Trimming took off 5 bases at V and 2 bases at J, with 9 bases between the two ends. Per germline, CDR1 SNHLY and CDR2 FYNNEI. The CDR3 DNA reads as TGTGCCAGCAGTAACAGGGTGAACTATGGCTACACCTTC. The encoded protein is CASSNRVNYGYTF.

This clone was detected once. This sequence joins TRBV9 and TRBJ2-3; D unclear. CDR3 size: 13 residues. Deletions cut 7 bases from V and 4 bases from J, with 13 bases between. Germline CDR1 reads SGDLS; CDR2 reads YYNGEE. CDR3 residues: CASSASGADTQYF. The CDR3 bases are TGTGCCAGCTCTGCATCGGGTGCAGATACGCAGTATTTT.

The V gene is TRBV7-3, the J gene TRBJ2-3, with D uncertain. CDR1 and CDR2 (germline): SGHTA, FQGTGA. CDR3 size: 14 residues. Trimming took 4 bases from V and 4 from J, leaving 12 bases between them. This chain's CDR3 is CASSSPGRPDTQYF. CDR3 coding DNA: TGTGCCAGCAGCTCCCCCGGACGTCCAGATACGCAGTATTTT.

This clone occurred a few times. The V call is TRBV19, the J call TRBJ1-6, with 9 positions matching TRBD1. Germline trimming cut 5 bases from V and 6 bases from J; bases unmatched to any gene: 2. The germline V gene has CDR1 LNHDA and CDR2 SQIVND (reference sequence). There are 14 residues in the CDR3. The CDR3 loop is CASSEGQGNSPLHF. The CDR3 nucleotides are TGTGCCAGTAGTGAGGGACAGGGTAATTCACCCCTCCACTTT.

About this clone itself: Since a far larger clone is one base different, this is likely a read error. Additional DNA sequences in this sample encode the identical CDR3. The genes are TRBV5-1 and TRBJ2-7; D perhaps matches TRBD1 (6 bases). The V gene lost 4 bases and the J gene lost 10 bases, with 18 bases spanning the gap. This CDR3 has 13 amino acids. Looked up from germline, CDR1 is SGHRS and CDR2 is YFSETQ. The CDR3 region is CASSALQGSAQYF. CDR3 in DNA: TGCGCCAGCAGCGCTCTCCAGGGGTCTGCACAGTACTTC.

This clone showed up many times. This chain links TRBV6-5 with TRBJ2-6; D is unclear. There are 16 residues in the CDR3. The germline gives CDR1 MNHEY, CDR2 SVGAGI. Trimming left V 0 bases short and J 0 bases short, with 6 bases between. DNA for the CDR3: TGTGCCAGCAGTTACTCGAGGACCTCTGGGGCCAACGTCCTGACTTTC. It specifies CASSYSRTSGANVLTF.

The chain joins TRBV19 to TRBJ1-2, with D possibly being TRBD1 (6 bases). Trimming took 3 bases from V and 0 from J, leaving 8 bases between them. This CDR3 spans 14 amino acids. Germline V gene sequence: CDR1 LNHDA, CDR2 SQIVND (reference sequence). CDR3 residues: CASSMGHTNYGYTF. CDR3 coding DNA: TGTGCCAGTAGTATGGGACACACTAACTATGGCTACACCTTC.

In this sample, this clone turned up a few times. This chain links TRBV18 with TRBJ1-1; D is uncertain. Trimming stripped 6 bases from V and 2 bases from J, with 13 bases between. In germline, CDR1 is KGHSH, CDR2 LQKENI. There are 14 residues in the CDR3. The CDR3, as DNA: TGTGCCAGCTCCATAGGTGAGGGAAACACTGAAGCTTTCTTT. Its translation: CASSIGEGNTEAFF. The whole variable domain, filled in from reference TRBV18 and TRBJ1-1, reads NAGVMQNPRHLVRRRGQEARLRCSPMKGHSHVYWYRQLPEEGLKFMVYLQKENIIDESGMPKERFSAEFPKEGPSILRIQQVVRGDSAAYFCASSIGEGNTEAFFGQGTRLTVV.

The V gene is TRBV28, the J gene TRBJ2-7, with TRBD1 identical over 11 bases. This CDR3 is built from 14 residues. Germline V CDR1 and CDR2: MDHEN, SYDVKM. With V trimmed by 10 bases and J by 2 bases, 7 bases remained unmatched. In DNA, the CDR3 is TGTGCCACCTCTTGGGACAGGGGGGCCTACGAGCAGTACTTC. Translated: CATSWDRGAYEQYF.

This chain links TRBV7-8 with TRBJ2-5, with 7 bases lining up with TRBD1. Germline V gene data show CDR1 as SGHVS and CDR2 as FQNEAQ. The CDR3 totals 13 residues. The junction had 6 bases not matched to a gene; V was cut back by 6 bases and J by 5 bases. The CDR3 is CASRYGTAETQYF. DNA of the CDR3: TGTGCCAGCAGGTACGGGACAGCGGAGACCCAGTACTTC.

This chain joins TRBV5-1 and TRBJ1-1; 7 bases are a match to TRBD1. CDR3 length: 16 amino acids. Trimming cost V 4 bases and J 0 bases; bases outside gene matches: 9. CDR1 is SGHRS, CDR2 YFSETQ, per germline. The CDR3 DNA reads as TGCGCCAGCAGCGTCGGGACAGTTAACATGAACACTGAAGCTTTCTTT. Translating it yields CASSVGTVNMNTEAFF.

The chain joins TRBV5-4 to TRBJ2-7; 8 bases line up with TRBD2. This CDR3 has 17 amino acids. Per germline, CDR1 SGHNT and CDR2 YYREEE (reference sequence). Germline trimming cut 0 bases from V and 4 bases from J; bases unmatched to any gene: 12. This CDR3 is CASSLVASGRSRYEQYF. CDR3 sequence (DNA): TGTGCCAGCAGCTTGGTGGCTAGCGGGCGATCTCGATACGAGCAGTACTTC.

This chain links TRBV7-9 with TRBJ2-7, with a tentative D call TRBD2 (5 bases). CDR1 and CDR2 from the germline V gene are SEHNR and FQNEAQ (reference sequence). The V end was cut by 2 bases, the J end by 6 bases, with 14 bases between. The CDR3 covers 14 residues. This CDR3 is CASSLHDGEGEQYF. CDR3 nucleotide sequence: TGTGCCAGCAGCTTACACGATGGAGAGGGCGAGCAGTACTTC. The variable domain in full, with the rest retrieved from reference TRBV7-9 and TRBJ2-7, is DTGVSQNPRHKITKRGQNVTFRCDPISEHNRLYWYRQTLGQGPEFLTYFQNEAQLEKSRLLSDRFSAERPKGSFSTLEIQRTEQGDSAMYLCASSLHDGEGEQYFGPGTRLTVT.

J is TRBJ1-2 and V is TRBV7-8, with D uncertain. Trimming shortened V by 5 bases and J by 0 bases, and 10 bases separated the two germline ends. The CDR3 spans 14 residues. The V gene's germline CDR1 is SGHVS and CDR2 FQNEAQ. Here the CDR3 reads CASSPSLANYGYTF. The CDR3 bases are TGTGCCAGCAGCCCAAGTTTGGCTAACTATGGCTACACCTTC.

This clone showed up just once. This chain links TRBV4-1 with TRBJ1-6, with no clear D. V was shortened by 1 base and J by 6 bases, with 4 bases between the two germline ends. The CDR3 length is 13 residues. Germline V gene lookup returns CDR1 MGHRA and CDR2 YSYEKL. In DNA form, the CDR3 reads TGCGCCAGCAGCCAAGTGCCTAATTCACCCCTCCACTTT. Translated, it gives CASSQVPNSPLHF.

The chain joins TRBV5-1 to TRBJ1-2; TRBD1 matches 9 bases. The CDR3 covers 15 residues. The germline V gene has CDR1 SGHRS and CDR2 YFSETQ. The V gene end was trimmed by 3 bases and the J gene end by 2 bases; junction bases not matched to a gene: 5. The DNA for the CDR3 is TGCGCCAGCAGCTCGGGAGGGACAGGGAACTATGGCTACACCTTC. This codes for CASSSGGTGNYGYTF.

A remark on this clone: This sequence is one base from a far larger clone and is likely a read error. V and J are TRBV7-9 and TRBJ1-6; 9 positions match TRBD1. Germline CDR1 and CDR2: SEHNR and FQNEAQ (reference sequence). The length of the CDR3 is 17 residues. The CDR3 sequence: CAGSVPGQGLLSSPLHF. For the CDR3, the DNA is TGTGCCGGCAGCGTACCGGGACAGGGATTATTGAGTTCACCCCTCCACTTT. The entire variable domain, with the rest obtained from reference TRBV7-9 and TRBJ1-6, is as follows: DTGVSQNPRHKITKRGQNVTFRCDPISEHNRLYWYRQTLGQGPEFLTYFQNEAQLEKSRLLSDRFSAERPKGSFSTLEIQRTEQGDSAMYLCAGSVPGQGLLSSPLHFGNGTRLTVT.

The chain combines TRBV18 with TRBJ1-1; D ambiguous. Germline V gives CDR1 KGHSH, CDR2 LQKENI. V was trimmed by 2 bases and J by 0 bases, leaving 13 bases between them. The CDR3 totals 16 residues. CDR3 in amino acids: CASSPVRWELNTEAFF. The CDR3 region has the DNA TGTGCCAGCTCACCAGTAAGGTGGGAACTGAACACTGAAGCTTTCTTT.

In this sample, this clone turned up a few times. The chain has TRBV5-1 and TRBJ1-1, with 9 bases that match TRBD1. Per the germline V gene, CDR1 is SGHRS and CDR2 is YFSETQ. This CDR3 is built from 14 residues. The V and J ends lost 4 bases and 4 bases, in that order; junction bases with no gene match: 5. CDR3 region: CASSGQGIGTEAFF. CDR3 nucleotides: TGCGCCAGCAGCGGACAGGGGATAGGCACTGAAGCTTTCTTT.